The following is a T cell receptor beta chain sequence with its context. The target antigen is unknown. The sample belongs to a study of beta chain features in type 1 diabetes. Points from the study as a whole: In every one of the four CD4+ subsets, TCRB CDR3s were moderately but significantly shorter in Type 1 diabetes patients.

cDNA synthesis used the whole RNA isolate, giving expressed TCRB sequences. The assay was immunoSEQ multiplex PCR, and TCRdb's table has in-frame clones only and misses some. The sample contains some 360,000 clones, 9.6% of which appear only once. V lost 4 bases to trimming and J lost 1 base; unmatched junction nucleotides: 4. This CDR3 has 14 residues. Germline CDR1 is KGHSH and CDR2 is LQKENI. This TCR was sampled from a man aged 25-45 years with type 1 diabetes. J is TRBJ2-7 and V is TRBV18; 7 bases align to TRBD1. The source material was central memory CD4+ T cells from blood. This CDR3 is CASSLGTVSYEQYF. The CDR3 DNA sequence: TGTGCCAGCTCACTCGGGACAGTTTCCTACGAGCAGTACTTC.